This is a list of T cell receptor beta chains from one sample in a study of T cells after yellow fever vaccination. TCRdb called the 5' RACE reads again in MiXCR, with one record for every CDR3 protein. Counted here are a few hundred thousand distinct CDR3 sequences, approximately 4.2% occurring once; the ten biggest clones make up 24%. This specimen consisted of PBMCs, obtained 5 days after the yellow fever booster vaccination. The source is a man aged 18 to 29 who received the YFV17D yellow fever vaccine. Both conserved end residues are part of each CDR3. Fields, in order: V gene, clone size, D gene, J gene, CDR3 protein, CDR3 DNA. A D gene is named only where the DNA matches it firmly. Size is omitted from some rows. Given values are once, few, many or a class for expanded clones.

V: TRBV5-1
size: few
D: TRBD1
J: TRBJ1-1
CDR3: CASSLKGAASTEAFF
DNA: TGCGCCAGCAGCTTAAAGGGGGCGGCTTCAACTGAAGCTTTCTTT

V: TRBV7-8
size: NA
D: NA
J: TRBJ1-4
CDR3: CASSSPPARLFF
DNA: TGTGCCAGCAGCTCGCCTCCAGCCCGGCTGTTTTTT

V: TRBV9
size: many
D: TRBD1
J: TRBJ1-4
CDR3: CASSPGGGNEKLFF
DNA: TGTGCCAGCAGCCCAGGGGGCGGTAATGAAAAACTGTTTTTT

V: TRBV28
size: many
D: NA
J: TRBJ2-7
CDR3: CASSLPGFYEQYF
DNA: TGTGCCAGCAGTTTGCCGGGGTTCTACGAGCAGTACTTC

V: TRBV7-9
size: few
D: NA
J: TRBJ1-4
CDR3: CATKGPANEKLFF
DNA: TGTGCCACCAAGGGGCCAGCTAATGAAAAACTGTTTTTT

V: TRBV9
size: few
D: TRBD2
J: TRBJ2-3
CDR3: CPSSAKLAADTQYF
DNA: TGTCCCAGCAGCGCTAAACTAGCGGCAGATACGCAGTATTTT

V: TRBV5-1
size: few
D: TRBD2
J: TRBJ2-3
CDR3: CASHPAGGRGTDTQYF
DNA: TGCGCCAGCCACCCTGCGGGGGGGCGGGGCACAGATACGCAGTATTTT

V: TRBV5-1
size: many
D: TRBD2
J: TRBJ2-3
CDR3: CASSPSIAGFPDTQYF
DNA: TGCGCCAGCAGCCCCAGTATAGCGGGGTTCCCAGATACGCAGTATTTT

V: TRBV3-1
size: many
D: NA
J: TRBJ2-2
CDR3: CASSQVRGTNTGELFF
DNA: TGTGCCAGCAGCCAAGTGCGGGGAACGAACACCGGGGAGCTGTTTTTT

V: TRBV6-5
size: few
D: NA
J: TRBJ1-3
CDR3: CASSYSYRNSGNTIYF
DNA: TGTGCCAGCAGTTACTCCTACCGGAACTCTGGAAACACCATATATTTT

V: TRBV7-3
size: few
D: NA
J: TRBJ2-3
CDR3: CASSLDYADTQYF
DNA: TGTGCCAGCAGCTTAGACTACGCAGATACGCAGTATTTT

V: TRBV7-2
size: few
D: NA
J: TRBJ1-5
CDR3: CASSLASGSGNQPQHF
DNA: TGTGCCAGCAGCTTAGCCTCAGGGTCGGGCAATCAGCCCCAGCATTTT

V: TRBV29-1
size: NA
D: NA
J: TRBJ1-2
CDR3: CSVETGVRYGYTF
DNA: TGCAGCGTTGAAACCGGGGTTCGCTATGGCTACACCTTC

V: TRBV6-2/TRBV6-3
size: many
D: NA
J: TRBJ1-5
CDR3: CASSHLEQPQHF
DNA: TGTGCCAGCAGCCATCTAGAGCAGCCCCAGCATTTT

V: TRBV6-2/TRBV6-3
size: many
D: NA
J: TRBJ2-2
CDR3: CASSYIPTGTGGELFF
DNA: TGTGCCAGCAGTTACATCCCCACAGGGACCGGCGGGGAGCTGTTTTTT

V: TRBV4-2
size: many
D: NA
J: TRBJ2-1
CDR3: CASSPRLVNNEQFF
DNA: TGTGCCAGCAGCCCCCGACTAGTGAACAATGAGCAGTTCTTC

V: TRBV30
size: NA
D: TRBD1
J: TRBJ2-3
CDR3: CAWSMYVGTVATDTQYF
DNA: TGTGCCTGGAGTATGTACGTAGGGACAGTAGCCACAGATACGCAGTATTTT

V: TRBV9
size: many
D: NA
J: TRBJ2-2
CDR3: CASSPRVRRASTGELFF
DNA: TGTGCCAGCAGCCCTCGAGTTCGCAGGGCGTCCACCGGGGAGCTGTTTTTT

V: TRBV7-9
size: NA
D: NA
J: TRBJ1-1
CDR3: CASTHGVEAFF
DNA: TGTGCCAGCACCCATGGGGTTGAAGCTTTCTTT

V: TRBV7-2
size: few
D: NA
J: TRBJ2-6
CDR3: CASSLVAGSSGANVLTF
DNA: TGTGCCAGCAGCTTAGTTGCGGGGAGCTCTGGGGCCAACGTCCTGACTTTC

V: TRBV6-2/TRBV6-3
size: many
D: NA
J: TRBJ2-3
CDR3: CASHVGSDTTDTQYF
DNA: TGTGCCAGTCACGTGGGATCAGACACGACAGATACGCAGTATTTT

V: TRBV3-1
size: NA
D: NA
J: TRBJ2-2
CDR3: CASSPPVANTGELFF
DNA: TGTGCCAGCAGCCCACCGGTTGCGAACACCGGGGAGCTGTTTTTT

V: TRBV12-3/TRBV12-4
size: few
D: NA
J: TRBJ2-5
CDR3: CASSRHGNQETQYF
DNA: TGTGCCAGCAGTCGACACGGAAATCAAGAGACCCAGTACTTC

V: TRBV30
size: few
D: TRBD1
J: TRBJ2-5
CDR3: CAWSSGQGARETQYF
DNA: TGTGCCTGGAGCTCGGGACAGGGGGCCCGAGAGACCCAGTACTTC

V: TRBV20-1
size: few
D: TRBD2
J: TRBJ2-5
CDR3: CSARDEGGGARETQYF
DNA: TGCAGTGCTAGAGACGAAGGCGGGGGGGCGCGGGAGACCCAGTACTTC

V: TRBV20-1
size: many
D: NA
J: TRBJ2-4
CDR3: CSATTVAKNIQYF
DNA: TGCAGTGCAACGACAGTAGCCAAAAACATTCAGTACTTC

V: TRBV20-1
size: many
D: NA
J: TRBJ2-2
CDR3: CSARNTGELFF
DNA: TGCAGTGCTAGAAACACCGGGGAGCTGTTTTTT

V: TRBV29-1
size: many
D: NA
J: TRBJ1-1
CDR3: CSVVRGAEAFF
DNA: TGCAGCGTTGTCCGTGGAGCTGAAGCTTTCTTT

V: TRBV7-9
size: few
D: NA
J: TRBJ2-3
CDR3: CASSLVAGPDTQYF
DNA: TGTGCCAGCAGCTTAGTTGCAGGGCCAGATACGCAGTATTTT

V: TRBV4-3
size: few
D: NA
J: TRBJ2-2
CDR3: CASSQGIAVNTGELFF
DNA: TGCGCCAGCAGCCAAGGAATAGCGGTGAACACCGGGGAGCTGTTTTTT

V: TRBV5-1
size: many
D: TRBD1
J: TRBJ2-1
CDR3: CASSYGQGVRSYNEQFF
DNA: TGCGCCAGCAGCTATGGACAGGGTGTACGCTCCTACAATGAGCAGTTCTTC

V: TRBV5-1
size: many
D: TRBD1
J: TRBJ1-2
CDR3: CASSLTGTGVHGYTF
DNA: TGCGCCAGCAGCTTGACCGGGACAGGGGTGCATGGCTACACCTTC

V: TRBV7-2
size: NA
D: TRBD1
J: TRBJ2-1
CDR3: CASSSWTGSTYNEQFF
DNA: TGTGCCAGCAGCTCCTGGACAGGGAGCACCTACAATGAGCAGTTCTTC

V: TRBV2
size: NA
D: TRBD1
J: TRBJ1-2
CDR3: CASRGPGQDYGYTF
DNA: TGTGCCAGCAGGGGGCCGGGACAGGACTATGGCTACACCTTC

V: TRBV4-1
size: many
D: TRBD1
J: TRBJ2-5
CDR3: CASSQAGTGPSGWTQYF
DNA: TGCGCCAGCAGCCAAGCGGGGACAGGGCCCTCAGGGTGGACCCAGTACTTC

V: TRBV5-1
size: NA
D: TRBD1
J: TRBJ1-2
CDR3: CASSWGTGGANYGYTF
DNA: TGCGCCAGCAGCTGGGGGACAGGGGGCGCCAACTATGGCTACACCTTC

V: TRBV4-2
size: many
D: NA
J: TRBJ1-2
CDR3: CASSQDGPPSYGYTF
DNA: TGTGCCAGCAGCCAAGATGGACCGCCGTCCTATGGCTACACCTTC

V: TRBV6-6
size: many
D: TRBD1
J: TRBJ2-2
CDR3: CASRPGTANTGELFF
DNA: TGTGCCAGTAGACCAGGGACAGCGAACACCGGCGAGCTGTTTTTT

V: TRBV7-2
size: few
D: TRBD1
J: TRBJ2-4
CDR3: CASSRTGGVFKNIQYF
DNA: TGTGCCAGCAGCCGGACAGGGGGCGTTTTTAAAAACATTCAGTACTTC

V: TRBV20-1
size: many
D: TRBD1
J: TRBJ2-5
CDR3: CSARDWTGQETQYF
DNA: TGCAGTGCTAGAGATTGGACAGGGCAAGAGACCCAGTACTTC

V: TRBV6-1
size: NA
D: NA
J: TRBJ1-3
CDR3: CASSEGGTTVNTIYF
DNA: TGTGCCAGCAGTGAAGGTGGGACGACTGTAAACACCATATATTTT

V: TRBV7-7
size: many
D: NA
J: TRBJ2-1
CDR3: CASGHGNEQFF
DNA: TGTGCCAGCGGCCATGGCAATGAGCAGTTCTTC

V: TRBV4-1
size: few
D: TRBD2
J: TRBJ2-1
CDR3: CASSQVQAGGHLNEQFF
DNA: TGCGCCAGCAGCCAAGTCCAAGCGGGGGGGCATCTGAATGAGCAGTTCTTC

V: TRBV28
size: NA
D: TRBD2
J: TRBJ2-2
CDR3: CASSSPGGGGTGELFF
DNA: TGTGCCAGCAGTTCCCCCGGGGGGGGCGGCACCGGGGAGCTGTTTTTT

V: TRBV7-2
size: few
D: NA
J: TRBJ1-3
CDR3: CASRLEGGGNTIYF
DNA: TGTGCCAGCAGGCTCGAGGGAGGGGGAAACACCATATATTTT

V: TRBV9
size: many
D: NA
J: TRBJ2-5
CDR3: CASSVNPTVGVAQYF
DNA: TGTGCCAGCAGCGTAAACCCGACAGTCGGAGTTGCCCAGTACTTC

V: TRBV5-1
size: many
D: NA
J: TRBJ2-7
CDR3: CASSLAPGGAGLPQYEQYF
DNA: TGCGCCAGCAGCTTGGCACCTGGGGGGGCCGGACTCCCCCAATACGAGCAGTACTTC

V: TRBV29-1
size: NA
D: NA
J: TRBJ2-3
CDR3: CSVEFRQADTQYF
DNA: TGCAGCGTTGAATTCCGACAGGCGGATACGCAGTATTTT

V: TRBV20-1
size: few
D: NA
J: TRBJ1-1
CDR3: CSVTRRGSEAFF
DNA: TGCAGTGTCACCCGGAGGGGGTCTGAAGCTTTCTTT

V: TRBV11-2
size: NA
D: TRBD1
J: TRBJ2-3
CDR3: CASSLGDRGLVTDTQYF
DNA: TGTGCCAGCAGCTTAGGGGACAGGGGGTTAGTCACAGATACGCAGTATTTT

V: TRBV9
size: few
D: NA
J: TRBJ2-2
CDR3: CASSGARTRDTGELFF
DNA: TGTGCCAGCAGCGGAGCCAGGACGCGAGACACCGGGGAGCTGTTTTTT

V: TRBV7-9
size: many
D: NA
J: TRBJ1-2
CDR3: CASSQTQAPPNYGYTF
DNA: TGTGCCAGCAGCCAAACACAGGCGCCACCTAACTATGGCTACACCTTC

V: TRBV3-1
size: NA
D: NA
J: TRBJ2-4
CDR3: CASSQLGGKNIQYF
DNA: TGTGCCAGCAGCCAACTCGGGGGCAAAAACATTCAGTACTTC

V: TRBV7-2
size: many
D: NA
J: TRBJ2-3
CDR3: CASSFVDTGTDTQYF
DNA: TGTGCCAGCAGCTTCGTGGACACGGGCACAGATACGCAGTATTTT

V: TRBV20-1
size: few
D: TRBD1
J: TRBJ2-2
CDR3: CSARVAIRGGRTGELFF
DNA: TGCAGTGCTAGAGTAGCGATTCGAGGGGGCCGTACCGGGGAGCTGTTTTTT